This T cell receptor (beta chain) was sequenced for a study of T cell clonality in common variable immunodeficiency. Concerning this clone itself: Its target is not known. From the germline J gene comes the end of the CDR3, since the read stops 3 residues before it.

The study, taken as a whole, reports: Compared with healthy controls, CVID subjects showed increased TCRbeta clonality, mostly in about a third. In common variable immunodeficiency, TCR beta chains reportedly carried fewer deletions and N-nucleotide insertions. CVID subjects shared fewer TCRbeta clones than healthy controls did. The cause of increased CVID clonality remains unclear without subpopulation sequencing.

The data were produced by immunoSEQ multiplex PCR, yet TCRdb's version contains in-frame clones alone and is incomplete. The sample shows under 45,000 clones, none of them appearing just once. Germline V gives CDR1 SGHAT, CDR2 FQNNGV. The CDR3 covers 14 residues. V trimming: 6 bases; J trimming: 7 bases; junction bases outside the gene matches: 7. The chain carries TRBV11-2 and TRBJ2-1, with 9 nucleotides matching TRBD2. The receptor's source is a person between 18 and 75 years old in good health. The sample taken for sequencing was peripheral blood mononuclear cells. The CDR3 sequence is CASRRSGSQNEQFF. The sequenced part of the CDR3 DNA is TGTGCCAGCAGACGTAGCGGGAGTCAGAATGAG. Drawing the rest from reference TRBV11-2 and TRBJ2-1, the complete variable domain is EAGVAQSPRYKIIEKRQSVAFWCNPISGHATLYWYQQILGQGPKLLIQFQNNGVVDDSQLPKDRFSAERLKGVDSTLKIQPAKLEDSAVYLCASRRSGSQNEQFFGPGTRLTVL.